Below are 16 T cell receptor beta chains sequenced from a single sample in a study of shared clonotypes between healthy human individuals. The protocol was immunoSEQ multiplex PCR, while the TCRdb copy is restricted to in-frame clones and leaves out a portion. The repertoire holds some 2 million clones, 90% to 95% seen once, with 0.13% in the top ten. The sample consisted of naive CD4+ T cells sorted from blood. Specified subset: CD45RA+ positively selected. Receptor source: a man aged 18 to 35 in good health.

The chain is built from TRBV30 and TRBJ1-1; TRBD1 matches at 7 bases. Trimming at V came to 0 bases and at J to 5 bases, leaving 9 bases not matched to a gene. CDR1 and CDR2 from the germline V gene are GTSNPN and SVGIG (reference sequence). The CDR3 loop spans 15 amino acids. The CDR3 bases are TGTGCCTGGAGTGTTTACAGGGGTGGGGAAACTGAAGCTTTCTTT. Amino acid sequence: CAWSVYRGGETEAFF.

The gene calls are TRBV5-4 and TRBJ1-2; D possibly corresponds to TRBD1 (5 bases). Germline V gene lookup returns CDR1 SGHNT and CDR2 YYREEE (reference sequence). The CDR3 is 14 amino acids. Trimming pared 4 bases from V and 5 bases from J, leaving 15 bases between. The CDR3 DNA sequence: TGTGCCAGCAGCCGAGCGGGACTCCAATATGGCTACACCTTC. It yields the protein CASSRAGLQYGYTF.

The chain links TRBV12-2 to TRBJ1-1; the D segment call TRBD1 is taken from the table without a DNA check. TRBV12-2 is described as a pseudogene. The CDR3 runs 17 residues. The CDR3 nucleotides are TGTGCAAGTCGCTTAGCGCCATCATCGACAGGGAACACTGAAGCTTTCTTT. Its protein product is CASRLAPSSTGNTEAFF.

The CDR3: CSARGRTGTSQFF. The CDR3 nucleotides read TGCAGCGCTCGAGGACGGACAGGGACTTCGCAGTTCTTC. This chain uses TRBV29-1 with TRBJ2-1; 8 nucleotides align to TRBD1. The CDR3 has 13 amino acids. V gave up 7 bases and J gave up 12 bases; unmatched junction bases: 14. The germline CDR1 and CDR2 sequences are SQVTM and ANQGSEA.

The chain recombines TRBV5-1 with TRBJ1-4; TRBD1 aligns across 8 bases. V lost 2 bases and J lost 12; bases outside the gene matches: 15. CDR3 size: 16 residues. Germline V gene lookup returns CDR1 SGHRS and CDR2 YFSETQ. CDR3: CASSFSQGARQIELFF. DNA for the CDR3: TGCGCCAGCAGCTTTTCCCAGGGGGCGCGTCAGATAGAACTGTTTTTT.

CDR3 region: CASSNGMTSNYGYTF. The CDR3 nucleotides are TGTGCCAGCAGCAATGGGATGACCTCTAACTATGGCTACACCTTC. The chain carries TRBV7-9 and TRBJ1-2, with D unresolved. CDR3 size: 15 residues. Germline V gene lookup returns CDR1 SEHNR and CDR2 FQNEAQ (reference sequence). V lost 5 bases and J lost 0, with 13 bases in between.

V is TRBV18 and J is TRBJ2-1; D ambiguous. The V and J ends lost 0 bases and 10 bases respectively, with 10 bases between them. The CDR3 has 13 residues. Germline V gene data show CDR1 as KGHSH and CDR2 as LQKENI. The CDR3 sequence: CASSPPSREEQFF. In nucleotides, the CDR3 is TGTGCCAGCTCACCACCGTCGAGAGAGGAGCAGTTCTTC.

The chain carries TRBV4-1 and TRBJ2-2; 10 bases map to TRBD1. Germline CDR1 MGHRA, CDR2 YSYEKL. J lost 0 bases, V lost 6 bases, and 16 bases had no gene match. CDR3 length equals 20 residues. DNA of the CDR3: TGCGCCAGCAGACCCCGAGCCCATGACAGGGGGCTAACGAACACCGGGGAGCTGTTTTTT. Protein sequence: CASRPRAHDRGLTNTGELFF.

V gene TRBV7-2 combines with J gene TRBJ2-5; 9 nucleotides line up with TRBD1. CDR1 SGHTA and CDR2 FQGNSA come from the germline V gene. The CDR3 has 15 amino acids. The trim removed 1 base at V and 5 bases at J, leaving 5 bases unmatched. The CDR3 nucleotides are TGTGCCAGCAGCTTAGGAGGGACAGGGATTGAGACCCAGTACTTC. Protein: CASSLGGTGIETQYF. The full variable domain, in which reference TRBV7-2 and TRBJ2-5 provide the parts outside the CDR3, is GAGVSQSPSNKVTEKGKDVELRCDPISGHTALYWYRQSLGQGLEFLIYFQGNSAPDKSGLPSDRFSAERTGGSVSTLTIQRTQQEDSAVYLCASSLGGTGIETQYFGPGTRLLVL.

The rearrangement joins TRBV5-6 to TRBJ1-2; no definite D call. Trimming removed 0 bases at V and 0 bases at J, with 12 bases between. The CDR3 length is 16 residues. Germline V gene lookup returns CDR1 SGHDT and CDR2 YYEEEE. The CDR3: CASSLVRTEANYGYTF. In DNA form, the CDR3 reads TGTGCCAGCAGCTTGGTTCGGACGGAAGCTAACTATGGCTACACCTTC.

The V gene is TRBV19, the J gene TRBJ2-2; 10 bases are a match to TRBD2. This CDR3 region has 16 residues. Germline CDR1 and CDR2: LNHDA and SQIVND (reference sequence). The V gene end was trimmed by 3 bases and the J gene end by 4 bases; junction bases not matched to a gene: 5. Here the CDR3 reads CASSIGLAGATGELFF. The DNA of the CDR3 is TGTGCCAGTAGTATTGGTCTAGCGGGAGCCACCGGGGAGCTGTTTTTT.

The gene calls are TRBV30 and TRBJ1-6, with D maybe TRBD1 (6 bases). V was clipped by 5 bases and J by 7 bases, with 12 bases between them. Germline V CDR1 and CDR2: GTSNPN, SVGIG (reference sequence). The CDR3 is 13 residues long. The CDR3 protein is CAWADRENSPLHF. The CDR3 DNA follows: TGTGCCTGGGCGGACAGAGAGAATTCACCCCTCCACTTT. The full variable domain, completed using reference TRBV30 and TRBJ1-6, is SQTIHQWPATLVQPVGSPLSLECTVEGTSNPNLYWYRQAAGRGLQLLFYSVGIGQISSEVPQNLSASRPQDRQFILSSKKLLLSDSGFYLCAWADRENSPLHFGNGTRLTVT.

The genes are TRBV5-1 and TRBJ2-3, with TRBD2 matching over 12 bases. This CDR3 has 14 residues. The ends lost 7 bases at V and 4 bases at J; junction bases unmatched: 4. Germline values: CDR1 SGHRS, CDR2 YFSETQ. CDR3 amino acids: CASSTSGRPDTQYF. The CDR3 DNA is TGCGCCAGCTCGACTAGCGGGAGACCAGATACGCAGTATTTT.

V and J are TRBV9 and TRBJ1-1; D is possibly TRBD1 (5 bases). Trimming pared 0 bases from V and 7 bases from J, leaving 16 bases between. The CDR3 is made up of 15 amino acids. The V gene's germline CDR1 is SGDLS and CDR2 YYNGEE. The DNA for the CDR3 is TGTGCCAGCAGCGTAGAGGGGTCAATAGGGAATGAAGCTTTCTTT. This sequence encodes CASSVEGSIGNEAFF.

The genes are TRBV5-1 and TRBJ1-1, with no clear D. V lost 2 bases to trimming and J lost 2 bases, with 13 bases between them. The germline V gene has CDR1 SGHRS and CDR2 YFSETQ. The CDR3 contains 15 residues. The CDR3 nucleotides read TGCGCCAGCAGCTTCGCAGATTACTTCAACACTGAAGCTTTCTTT. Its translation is CASSFADYFNTEAFF.

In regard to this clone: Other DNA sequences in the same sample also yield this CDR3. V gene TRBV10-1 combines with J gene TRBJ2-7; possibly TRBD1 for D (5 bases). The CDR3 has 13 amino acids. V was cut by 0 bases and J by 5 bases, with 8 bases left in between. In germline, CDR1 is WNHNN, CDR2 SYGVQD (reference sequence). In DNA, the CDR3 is TGCGCCAGCAGTGAGTCGGGGCTCGACGAGCAGTACTTC. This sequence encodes CASSESGLDEQYF.